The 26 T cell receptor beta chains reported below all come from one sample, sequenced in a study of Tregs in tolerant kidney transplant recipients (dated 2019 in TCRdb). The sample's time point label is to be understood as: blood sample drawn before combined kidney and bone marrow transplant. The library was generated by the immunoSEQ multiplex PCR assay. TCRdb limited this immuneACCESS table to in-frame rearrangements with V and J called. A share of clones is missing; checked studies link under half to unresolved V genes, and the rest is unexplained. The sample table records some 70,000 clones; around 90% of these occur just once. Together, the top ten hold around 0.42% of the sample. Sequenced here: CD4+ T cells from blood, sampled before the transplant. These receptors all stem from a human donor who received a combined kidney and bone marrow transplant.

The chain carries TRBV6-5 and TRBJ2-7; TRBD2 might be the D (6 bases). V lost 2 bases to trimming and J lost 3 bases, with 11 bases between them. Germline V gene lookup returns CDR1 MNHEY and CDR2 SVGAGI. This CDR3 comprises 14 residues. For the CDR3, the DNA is TGTGCCAGCAGTTACGCTAGCGAGGACTACGAGCAGTACTTC. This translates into CASSYASEDYEQYF.

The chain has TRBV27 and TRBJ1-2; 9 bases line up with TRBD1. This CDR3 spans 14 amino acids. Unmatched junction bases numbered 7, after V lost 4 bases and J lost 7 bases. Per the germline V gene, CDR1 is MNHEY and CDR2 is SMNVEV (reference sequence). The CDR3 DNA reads TGTGCCAGCAGTTCAGGGACAGGGACCTCTGGCTACACCTTC. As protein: CASSSGTGTSGYTF.

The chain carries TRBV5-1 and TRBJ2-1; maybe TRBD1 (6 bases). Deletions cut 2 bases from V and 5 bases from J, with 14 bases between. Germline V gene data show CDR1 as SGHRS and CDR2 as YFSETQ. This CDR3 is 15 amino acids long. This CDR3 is CASSFTQGTNNEQFF. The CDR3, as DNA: TGCGCCAGCAGCTTTACGCAGGGGACAAACAATGAGCAGTTCTTC.

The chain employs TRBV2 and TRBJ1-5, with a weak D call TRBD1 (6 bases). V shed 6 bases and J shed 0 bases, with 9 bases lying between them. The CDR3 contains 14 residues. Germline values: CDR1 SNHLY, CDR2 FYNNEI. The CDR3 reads CASRQGLSNQPQHF. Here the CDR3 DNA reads TGTGCCAGCAGACAGGGTCTTAGCAATCAGCCCCAGCATTTT. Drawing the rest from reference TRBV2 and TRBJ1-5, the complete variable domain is EPEVTQTPSHQVTQMGQEVILRCVPISNHLYFYWYRQILGQKVEFLVSFYNNEISEKSEIFDDQFSVERPDGSNFTLKIRSTKLEDSAMYFCASRQGLSNQPQHFGDGTRLSIL.

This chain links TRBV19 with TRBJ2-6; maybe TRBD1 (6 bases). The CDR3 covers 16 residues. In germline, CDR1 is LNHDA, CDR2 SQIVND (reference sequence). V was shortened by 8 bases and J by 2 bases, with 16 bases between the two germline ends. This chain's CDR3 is CASWGQPNTGANVLTF. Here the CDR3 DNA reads TGTGCCAGTTGGGGGCAGCCGAATACTGGGGCCAACGTCCTGACTTTC.

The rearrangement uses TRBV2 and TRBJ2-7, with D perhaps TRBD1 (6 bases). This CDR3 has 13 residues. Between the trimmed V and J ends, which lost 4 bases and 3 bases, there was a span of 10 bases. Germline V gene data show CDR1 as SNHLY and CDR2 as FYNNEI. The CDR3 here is CASSGDTGYEQYF. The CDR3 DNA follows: TGTGCCAGCAGTGGGGACACCGGCTACGAGCAGTACTTC.

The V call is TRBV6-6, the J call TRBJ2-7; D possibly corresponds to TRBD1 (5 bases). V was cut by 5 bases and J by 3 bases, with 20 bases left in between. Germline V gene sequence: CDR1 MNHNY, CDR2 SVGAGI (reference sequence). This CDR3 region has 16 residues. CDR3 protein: CASSPTPPGSLYEQYF. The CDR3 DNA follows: TGTGCCAGCAGTCCGACCCCCCCAGGGTCCCTCTACGAGCAGTACTTC.

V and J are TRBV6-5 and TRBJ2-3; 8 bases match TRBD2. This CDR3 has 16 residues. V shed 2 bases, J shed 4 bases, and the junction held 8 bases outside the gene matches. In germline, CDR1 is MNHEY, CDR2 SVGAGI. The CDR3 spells CASSYSGGSGADTQYF. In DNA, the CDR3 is TGTGCCAGCAGTTACAGCGGGGGATCGGGTGCAGATACGCAGTATTTT.

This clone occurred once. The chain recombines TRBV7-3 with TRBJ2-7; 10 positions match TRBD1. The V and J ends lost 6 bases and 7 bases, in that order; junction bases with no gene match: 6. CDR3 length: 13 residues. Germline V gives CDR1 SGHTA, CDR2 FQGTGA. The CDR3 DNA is TGTGCCAGCAGTATAGACAGGGGGCGGGAGCAGTACTTC. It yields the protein CASSIDRGREQYF. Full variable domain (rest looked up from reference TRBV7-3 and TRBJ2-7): GAGVSQTPSNKVTEKGKYVELRCDPISGHTALYWYRQSLGQGPEFLIYFQGTGAADDSGLPNDRFFAVRPEGSVSTLKIQRTERGDSAVYLCASSIDRGREQYFGPGTRLTVT.

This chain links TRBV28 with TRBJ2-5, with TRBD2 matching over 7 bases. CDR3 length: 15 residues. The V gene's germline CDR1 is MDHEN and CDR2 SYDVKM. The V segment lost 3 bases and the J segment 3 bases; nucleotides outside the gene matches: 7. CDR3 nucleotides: TGTGCCAGCAGTTTTATACGCGCGGGGGAAGAGACCCAGTACTTC. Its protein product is CASSFIRAGEETQYF.

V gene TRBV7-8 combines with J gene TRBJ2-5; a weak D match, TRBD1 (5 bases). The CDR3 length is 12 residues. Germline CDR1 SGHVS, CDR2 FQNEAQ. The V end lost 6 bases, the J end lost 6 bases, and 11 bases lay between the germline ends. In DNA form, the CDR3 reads TGTGCCAGCAGTCCAGGGATCAAGACCCAGTACTTC. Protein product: CASSPGIKTQYF.

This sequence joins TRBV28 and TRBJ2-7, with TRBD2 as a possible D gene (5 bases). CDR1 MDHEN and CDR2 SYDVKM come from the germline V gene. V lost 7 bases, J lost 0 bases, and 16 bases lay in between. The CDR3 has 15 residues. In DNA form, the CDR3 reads TGTGCCAGCACCGCCCCCCTAGGGAGCTCCTACGAGCAGTACTTC. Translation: CASTAPLGSSYEQYF.

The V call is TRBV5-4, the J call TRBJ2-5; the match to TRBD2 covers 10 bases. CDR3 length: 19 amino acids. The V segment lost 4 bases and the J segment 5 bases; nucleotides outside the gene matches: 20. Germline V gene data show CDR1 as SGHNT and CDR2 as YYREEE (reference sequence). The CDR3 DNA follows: TGTGCCAGCAGCCCGCTGGTCCCCACCCTACTAGCGGGAATTGAGACCCAGTACTTC. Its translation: CASSPLVPTLLAGIETQYF.

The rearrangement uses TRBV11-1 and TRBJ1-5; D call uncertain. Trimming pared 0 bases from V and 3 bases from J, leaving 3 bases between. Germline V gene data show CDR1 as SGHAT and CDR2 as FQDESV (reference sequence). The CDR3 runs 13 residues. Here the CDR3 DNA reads TGTGCCAGCAGCTTAGCGGCCAATCAGCCCCAGCATTTT. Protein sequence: CASSLAANQPQHF. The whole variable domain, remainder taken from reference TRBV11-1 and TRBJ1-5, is EAEVAQSPRYKITEKSQAVAFWCDPISGHATLYWYRQILGQGPELLVQFQDESVVDDSQLPKDRFSAERLKGVDSTLKIQPAELGDSAMYLCASSLAANQPQHFGDGTRLSIL.

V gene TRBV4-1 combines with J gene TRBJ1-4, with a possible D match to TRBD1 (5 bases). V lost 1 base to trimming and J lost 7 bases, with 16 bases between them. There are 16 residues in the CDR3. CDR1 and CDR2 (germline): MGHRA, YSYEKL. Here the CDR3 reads CASSQVGGTGAEKLFF. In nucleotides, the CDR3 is TGCGCCAGCAGCCAAGTTGGGGGGACCGGGGCTGAAAAACTGTTTTTT.

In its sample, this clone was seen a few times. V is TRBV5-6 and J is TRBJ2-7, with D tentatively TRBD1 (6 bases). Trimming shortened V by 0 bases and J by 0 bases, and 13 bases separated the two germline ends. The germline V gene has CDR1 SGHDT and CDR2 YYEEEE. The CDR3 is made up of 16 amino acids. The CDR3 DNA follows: TGTGCCAGCAGCTTGGGGGGGCGCGGAACCTCCTACGAGCAGTACTTC. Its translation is CASSLGGRGTSYEQYF.

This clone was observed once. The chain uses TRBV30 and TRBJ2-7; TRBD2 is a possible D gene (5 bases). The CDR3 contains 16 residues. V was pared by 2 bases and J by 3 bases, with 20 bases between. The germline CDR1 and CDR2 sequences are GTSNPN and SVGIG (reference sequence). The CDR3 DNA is TGTGCCTGGAGTTTTCTCCCCCGGACTCGAAGCTACGAGCAGTACTTC. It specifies CAWSFLPRTRSYEQYF.

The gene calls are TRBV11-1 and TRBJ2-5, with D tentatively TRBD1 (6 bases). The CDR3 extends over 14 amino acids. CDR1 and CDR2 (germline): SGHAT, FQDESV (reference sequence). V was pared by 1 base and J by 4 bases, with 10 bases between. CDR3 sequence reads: CASSLGRGRETQYF. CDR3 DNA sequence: TGTGCCAGCAGCTTAGGCAGGGGCCGAGAGACCCAGTACTTC.

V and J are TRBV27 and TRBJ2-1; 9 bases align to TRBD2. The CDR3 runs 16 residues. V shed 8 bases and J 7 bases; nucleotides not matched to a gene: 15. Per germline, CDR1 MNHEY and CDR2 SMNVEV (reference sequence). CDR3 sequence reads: CASRRGGLALGNEQFF. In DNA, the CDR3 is TGTGCCAGCCGGAGGGGCGGACTAGCGTTAGGGAATGAGCAGTTCTTC.

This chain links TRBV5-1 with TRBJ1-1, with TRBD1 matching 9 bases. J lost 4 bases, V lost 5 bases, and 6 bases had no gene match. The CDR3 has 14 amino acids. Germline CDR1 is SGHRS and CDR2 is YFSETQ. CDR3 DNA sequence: TGCGCCAGCAGTTACACGGGACAGGGCACTGAAGCTTTCTTT. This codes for CASSYTGQGTEAFF.

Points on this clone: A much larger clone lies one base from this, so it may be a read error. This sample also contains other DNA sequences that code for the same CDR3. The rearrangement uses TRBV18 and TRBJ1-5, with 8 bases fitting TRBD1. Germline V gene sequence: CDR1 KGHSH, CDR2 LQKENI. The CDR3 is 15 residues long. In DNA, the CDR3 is TGTGCCAGCTCCCGAGACGACAGGGGAGGTCAGCCCCAACATTTT. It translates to CASSRDDRGGQPQHF.

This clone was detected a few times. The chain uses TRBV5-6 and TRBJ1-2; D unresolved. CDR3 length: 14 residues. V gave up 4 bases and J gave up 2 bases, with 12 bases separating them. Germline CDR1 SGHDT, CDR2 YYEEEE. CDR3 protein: CASSLLSHNYGYTF. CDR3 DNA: TGTGCCAGCAGCCTACTGAGCCACAACTATGGCTACACCTTC.

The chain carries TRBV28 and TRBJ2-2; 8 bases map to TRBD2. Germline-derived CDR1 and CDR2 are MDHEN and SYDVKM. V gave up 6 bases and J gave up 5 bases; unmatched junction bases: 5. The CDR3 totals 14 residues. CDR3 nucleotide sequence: TGTGCCAGCAGCCGGGGGGGACGGACCGGGGAGCTGTTTTTT. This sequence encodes CASSRGGRTGELFF.

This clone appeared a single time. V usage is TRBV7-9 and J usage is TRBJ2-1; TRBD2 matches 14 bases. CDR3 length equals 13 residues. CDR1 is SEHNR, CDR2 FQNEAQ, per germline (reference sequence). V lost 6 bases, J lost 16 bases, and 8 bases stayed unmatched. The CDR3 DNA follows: TGTGCCAGCAGTCCGACTAGCGGGAGGGCCGATTTCTTC. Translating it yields CASSPTSGRADFF.

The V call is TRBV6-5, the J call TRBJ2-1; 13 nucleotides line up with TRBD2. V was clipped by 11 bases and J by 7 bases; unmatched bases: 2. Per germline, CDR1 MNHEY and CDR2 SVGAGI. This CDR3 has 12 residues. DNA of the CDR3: TGTGCCGTGACTAGCGGGAGGAATGAGCAGTTCTTC. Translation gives CAVTSGRNEQFF.

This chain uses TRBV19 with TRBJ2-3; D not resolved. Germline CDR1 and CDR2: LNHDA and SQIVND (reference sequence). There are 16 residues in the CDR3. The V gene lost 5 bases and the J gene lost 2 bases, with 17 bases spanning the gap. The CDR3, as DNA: TGTGCCAGTAGTTCTCGACCCCTCGGAGACACAGATACGCAGTATTTT. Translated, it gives CASSSRPLGDTDTQYF.